This T cell receptor (beta chain) came from a study of blood T cells in healthy people across ages. Whole-study results and caveats: Shifts in expanded clonotypes may have been confounded by donor CMV status, which was unknown. Per-million-T-cell TCR beta diversity fell roughly linearly with age. Calculation of diversity from one million T cells yielded estimates considered to be underestimates.

The V end lost 6 bases, the J end lost 2 bases, and 14 bases lay between the germline ends. Germline CDR1 reads DFQATT; CDR2 reads SNEGSKA (reference sequence). CDR3 length: 14 residues. PCR was performed a second time for about 6 to 11 cycles using a sample-barcoded 5' primer and a J-beta primer mix. TCRdb independently ran MiXCR on the 5' RACE reads; one entry per CDR3 protein. The sample carries around 1,100,000 distinct CDR3 sequences, 35% to 40% recorded once. The study isolated at least 7 million PBMCs from each sample. Regarding this clonotype: Its specificity is unknown.

The specimen was blood. This clonotype was sampled from a man younger than 30 in good health. The chain joins TRBV20-1 to TRBJ1-5, with a tentative D call TRBD1 (6 bases). This CDR3 reads CSAQRGRGNQPQHF. Here the CDR3 DNA reads TGCAGTGCCCAAAGGGGGAGGGGCAATCAGCCCCAGCATTTT.